These 14 T cell receptor beta chains share one sample of origin, sequenced in a study of T-cell memory formation after mild COVID-19. TCRdb called the 5' RACE reads again in MiXCR, with one record for every CDR3 protein. The profile shows 540,000 or so distinct CDR3 sequences, 20% of them singletons. The sample was PBMCs or a T cell subset sorted from them (not recorded which). All receptors come from an adult woman who had mild COVID-19 (a few samples of this study predate the infection). Cell type and time point are not known.

V gene TRBV4-1 combines with J gene TRBJ2-3; the match to TRBD2 covers 10 bases. This CDR3 region has 19 residues. V shed 0 bases, J shed 2 bases, and the junction held 11 bases outside the gene matches. CDR1 is MGHRA, CDR2 YSYEKL, per germline. This CDR3 is CASSQDPTTGTSDTDTQYF. DNA of the CDR3: TGCGCCAGCAGCCAAGACCCCACAACCGGGACTAGCGACACAGATACGCAGTATTTT.

The chain is built from TRBV5-4 and TRBJ2-3; D not resolved. Germline V gene lookup returns CDR1 SGHNT and CDR2 YYREEE (reference sequence). V dropped 4 bases and J dropped 5 bases, with 8 bases sitting between them. The CDR3 contains 12 residues. CDR3 in DNA: TGTGCCAGCAGCCGGTTTGGAGATACGCAGTATTTT. It encodes CASSRFGDTQYF.

The V call is TRBV9, the J call TRBJ1-1; no clear D. V dropped 4 bases and J dropped 1 base, with 11 bases sitting between them. The CDR3 totals 14 residues. Germline-derived CDR1 and CDR2 are SGDLS and YYNGEE. The CDR3 loop reads CASSPPFGNTEAFF. CDR3 nucleotide sequence: TGTGCCAGCAGCCCTCCTTTTGGGAACACTGAAGCTTTCTTT.

This clonotype was seen only a few times. The chain has TRBV4-1 and TRBJ1-4, with D uncertain. V lost 2 bases and J lost 7, with 11 bases in between. Germline V gene sequence: CDR1 MGHRA, CDR2 YSYEKL. This CDR3 comprises 14 residues. The CDR3 sequence: CASSQKRESEKLFF. CDR3 sequence (DNA): TGCGCCAGCAGCCAAAAGAGGGAGAGTGAAAAACTGTTTTTT.

This clonotype was seen a few times. The chain employs TRBV12-3 or TRBV12-4 and TRBJ2-1, with 11 positions matching TRBD2. V gave up 9 bases and J gave up 4 bases; unmatched junction bases: 8. This CDR3 contains 15 residues. The chain's CDR3 is CASLPRTSGYNEQFF. For the CDR3, the DNA is TGTGCCAGTCTCCCCCGGACTAGCGGGTACAATGAGCAGTTCTTC.

The chain has TRBV7-9 and TRBJ2-3, with 8 nucleotides matching TRBD2. V was clipped by 5 bases and J by 1 base; unmatched bases: 20. CDR1 and CDR2 from the germline V gene are SEHNR and FQNEAQ (reference sequence). This CDR3 is 20 amino acids long. CDR3 protein: CASSPGTSLVSVEGTDTQYF. In nucleotides, the CDR3 is TGTGCCAGCAGCCCTGGGACTAGTTTAGTGTCGGTAGAGGGCACAGATACGCAGTATTTT.

This clonotype was counted only a few times. This rearrangement joins TRBV24-1 to TRBJ2-1, with D possibly being TRBD1 or TRBD2 (5 bases each). V gave up 2 bases and J gave up 14 bases, with 15 bases separating them. Germline V gene data show CDR1 as KGHDR and CDR2 as SFDVKD. CDR3 length equals 13 residues. The CDR3 spells CATSDSGTLLKFF. DNA for the CDR3: TGTGCCACCAGTGATTCGGGGACGCTCCTAAAGTTCTTC.

The chain uses TRBV9 and TRBJ2-3; 14 bases fit TRBD2. V lost 2 bases to trimming and J lost 5 bases; unmatched junction nucleotides: 4. CDR1 and CDR2 (germline): SGDLS, YYNGEE. CDR3 length: 16 amino acids. The CDR3, as DNA: TGTGCCAGCAGCGTCGGGACTAGCGGGAGTAGAGATACGCAGTATTTT. It specifies CASSVGTSGSRDTQYF.

This clonotype has a count of ten or more. The chain joins TRBV7-6 to TRBJ2-3; D is undetermined. Trimming pared 5 bases from V and 4 bases from J, leaving 10 bases between. Germline loops: CDR1 SGHVS, CDR2 FNYEAQ. This CDR3 is 13 amino acids long. This CDR3 is CASSLGVSDTQYF. The DNA of the CDR3 is TGTGCCAGCAGCCTTGGGGTGTCAGATACGCAGTATTTT. The whole variable domain, remainder taken from reference TRBV7-6 and TRBJ2-3, is GAGVSQSPRYKVTKRGQDVALRCDPISGHVSLYWYRQALGQGPEFLTYFNYEAQQDKSGLPNDRFSAERPEGSISTLTIQRTEQRDSAMYRCASSLGVSDTQYFGPGTRLTVL.

This clonotype was counted between two and nine times. The gene calls are TRBV5-6 and TRBJ2-3; D might be TRBD1 or TRBD2, each matching 6 bases. Trimming stripped 0 bases from V and 3 bases from J, with 17 bases between. The CDR3 totals 17 residues. Germline lookup yields CDR1 SGHDT and CDR2 YYEEEE. DNA of the CDR3: TGTGCCAGCAGCTTGGACTTTGGGGGGCCCCGAACAGATACGCAGTATTTT. Translation: CASSLDFGGPRTDTQYF.

This clonotype was counted between two and nine times. The CDR3 loop is CASSFWGPGADTQYF. The CDR3 nucleotides read TGTGCCAGCAGCTTTTGGGGTCCCGGAGCAGATACGCAGTATTTT. The rearrangement joins TRBV7-9 to TRBJ2-3; D is unresolved. This CDR3 is 15 amino acids long. Germline CDR1 SEHNR, CDR2 FQNEAQ (reference sequence). V was pared by 3 bases and J by 4 bases, with 14 bases between. Full variable domain (outside the CDR3, taken from reference TRBV7-9 and TRBJ2-3): DTGVSQNPRHKITKRGQNVTFRCDPISEHNRLYWYRQTLGQGPEFLTYFQNEAQLEKSRLLSDRFSAERPKGSFSTLEIQRTEQGDSAMYLCASSFWGPGADTQYFGPGTRLTVL.

This clonotype turned up a few times. This sequence joins TRBV4-3 and TRBJ2-5; TRBD1 matches at 8 bases. The trim removed 0 bases at V and 7 bases at J, leaving 13 bases unmatched. This CDR3 is 17 amino acids long. Germline V gene sequence: CDR1 LGHNA, CDR2 YSLEER. CDR3 coding DNA: TGCGCCAGCAGCCAAGATTTAACCAGGGGGCCAGGCGGGACCCAGTACTTC. Translation gives CASSQDLTRGPGGTQYF.

The sample holds a few counts of this clonotype. The CDR3 loop is CASSPGRTETSLLADTQYF. CDR3 bases: TGTGCCAGCAGCCCTGGCCGGACAGAGACGAGTTTGTTGGCAGATACGCAGTATTTT. The chain is built from TRBV11-2 and TRBJ2-3, with D possibly being TRBD1 (6 bases). Germline-derived CDR1 and CDR2 are SGHAT and FQNNGV. Trimming took off 5 bases at V and 4 bases at J, with 28 bases between the two ends. CDR3 length: 19 residues.

This clonotype appeared a few times. This chain uses TRBV14 with TRBJ2-1, with 8 bases that match TRBD2. V shed 1 base and J 7 bases; nucleotides not matched to a gene: 9. The germline CDR1 and CDR2 sequences are SGHDN and FVKESK. This CDR3 has 16 residues. CDR3 region: CASSQVDGGALNEQFF. In nucleotides, the CDR3 is TGTGCCAGCAGCCAAGTGGACGGGGGGGCCTTGAATGAGCAGTTCTTC.